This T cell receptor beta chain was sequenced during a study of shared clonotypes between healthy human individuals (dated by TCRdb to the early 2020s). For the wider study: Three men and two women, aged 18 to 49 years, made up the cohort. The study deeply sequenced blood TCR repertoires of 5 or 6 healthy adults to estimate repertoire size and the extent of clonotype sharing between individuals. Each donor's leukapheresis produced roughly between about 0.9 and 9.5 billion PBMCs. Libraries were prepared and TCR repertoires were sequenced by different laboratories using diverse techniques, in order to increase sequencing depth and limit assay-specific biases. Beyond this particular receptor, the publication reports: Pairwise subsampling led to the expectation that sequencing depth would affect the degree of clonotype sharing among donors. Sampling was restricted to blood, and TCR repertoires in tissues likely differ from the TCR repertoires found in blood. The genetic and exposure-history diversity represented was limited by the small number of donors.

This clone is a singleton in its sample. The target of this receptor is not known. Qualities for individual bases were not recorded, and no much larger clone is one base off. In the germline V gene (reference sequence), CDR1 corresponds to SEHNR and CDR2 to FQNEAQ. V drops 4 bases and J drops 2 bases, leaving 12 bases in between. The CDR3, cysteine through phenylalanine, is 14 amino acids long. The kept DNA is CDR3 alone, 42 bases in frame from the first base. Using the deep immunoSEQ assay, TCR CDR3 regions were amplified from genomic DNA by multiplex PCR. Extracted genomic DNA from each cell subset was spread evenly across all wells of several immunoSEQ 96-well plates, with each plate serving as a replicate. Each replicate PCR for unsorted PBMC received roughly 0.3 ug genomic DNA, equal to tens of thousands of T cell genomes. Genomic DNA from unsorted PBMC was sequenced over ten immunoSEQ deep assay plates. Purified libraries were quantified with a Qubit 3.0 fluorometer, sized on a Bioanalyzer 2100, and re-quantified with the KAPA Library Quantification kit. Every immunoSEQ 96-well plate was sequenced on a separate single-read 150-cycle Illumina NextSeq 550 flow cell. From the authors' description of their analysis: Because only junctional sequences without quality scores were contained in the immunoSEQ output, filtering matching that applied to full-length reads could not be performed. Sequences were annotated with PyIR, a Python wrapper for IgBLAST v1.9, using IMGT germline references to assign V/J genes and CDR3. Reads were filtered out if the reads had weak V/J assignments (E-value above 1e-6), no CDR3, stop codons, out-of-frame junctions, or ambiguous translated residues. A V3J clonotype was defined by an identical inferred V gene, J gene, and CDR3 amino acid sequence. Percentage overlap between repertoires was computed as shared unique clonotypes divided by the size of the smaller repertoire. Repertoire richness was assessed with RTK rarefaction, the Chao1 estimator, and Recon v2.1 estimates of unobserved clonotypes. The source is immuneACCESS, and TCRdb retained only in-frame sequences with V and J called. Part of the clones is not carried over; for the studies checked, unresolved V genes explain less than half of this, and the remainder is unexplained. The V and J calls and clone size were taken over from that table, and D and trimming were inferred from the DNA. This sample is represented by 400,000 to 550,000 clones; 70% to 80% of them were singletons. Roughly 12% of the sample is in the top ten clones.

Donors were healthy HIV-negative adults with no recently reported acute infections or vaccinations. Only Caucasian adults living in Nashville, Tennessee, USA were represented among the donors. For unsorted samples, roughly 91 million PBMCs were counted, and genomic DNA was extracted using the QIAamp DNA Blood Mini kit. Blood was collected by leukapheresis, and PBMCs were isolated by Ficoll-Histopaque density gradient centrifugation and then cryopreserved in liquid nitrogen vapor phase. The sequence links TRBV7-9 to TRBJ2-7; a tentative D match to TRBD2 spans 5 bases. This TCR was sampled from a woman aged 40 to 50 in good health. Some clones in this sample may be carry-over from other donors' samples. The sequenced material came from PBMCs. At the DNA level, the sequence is TGTGCCAGCAGCTCGTTTGAGGGAGCCTACGAGCAGTACTTC. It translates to CASSSFEGAYEQYF.